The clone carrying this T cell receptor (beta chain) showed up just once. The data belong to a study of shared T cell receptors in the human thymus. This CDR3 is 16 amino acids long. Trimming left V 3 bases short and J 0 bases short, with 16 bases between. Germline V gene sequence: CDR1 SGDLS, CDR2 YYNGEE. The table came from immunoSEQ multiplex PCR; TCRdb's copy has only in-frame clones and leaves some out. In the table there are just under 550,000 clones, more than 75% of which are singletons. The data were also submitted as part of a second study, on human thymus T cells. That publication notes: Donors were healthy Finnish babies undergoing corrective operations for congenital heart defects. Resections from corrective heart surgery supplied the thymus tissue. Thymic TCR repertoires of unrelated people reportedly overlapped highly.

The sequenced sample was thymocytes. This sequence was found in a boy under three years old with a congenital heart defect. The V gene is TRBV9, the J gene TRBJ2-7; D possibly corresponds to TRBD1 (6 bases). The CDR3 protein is CASSADRDTSSYEQYF. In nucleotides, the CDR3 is TGTGCCAGCAGCGCCGACCGGGACACGAGCTCCTACGAGCAGTACTTC.